This TCR beta chain was found in a study of T cells in Graves' hyperthyroidism and ophthalmopathy. Study results and limitations: A median around 5.9 months before onset, the model predicted ophthalmopathy.

With regard to this clonotype: The antigen remains undetermined.

Regions amplified from RNA transcripts were the TCR beta CDR3 regions. The study used the HTBI primer set for a first-round RT-PCR of the TCR CDR3. TCRdb called the multiplex PCR reads again in MiXCR, with one record for every CDR3 protein. The sample contains nearly 600,000 distinct CDR3 sequences, approximately 15% of which appear only once. The CDR3 consists of 14 residues. Germline V gene data show CDR1 as DFQATT and CDR2 as SNEGSKA (reference sequence). The V segment lost 3 bases and the J segment 5 bases; nucleotides outside the gene matches: 4. The TCR originated in a young woman with Graves' ophthalmopathy. Sequenced sample: blood. The chain employs TRBV20-1 and TRBJ1-1; 12 positions agree with TRBD1. CDR3 amino acids: CSASGDRGLTEAFF. CDR3 bases: TGCAGTGCTAGTGGGGACAGGGGGCTTACTGAAGCTTTCTTT.